This T cell receptor (beta chain) was sequenced in a study of T cell clonality in common variable immunodeficiency. This clone was counted many times. The CDR3 extends 3 residues past the end of the read, so its final part is completed from the germline J gene. Repertoires were generated with immunoSEQ multiplex PCR, while TCRdb's copy carries only in-frame clones and drops some. The sample contains about 50,000 clones, none occurring once; about 2% lies in the top ten. Germline CDR1 is KGHSH and CDR2 is LQKENI. The ends lost 3 bases at V and 7 bases at J; junction bases unmatched: 9. This CDR3 has 15 residues.

The sequence was obtained from a person aged 18 to 75 in good health. This chain joins TRBV18 and TRBJ2-5; TRBD1 matches at 9 bases. The sequencing input was peripheral blood mononuclear cells. The CDR3 here is CASSPGTGRRRTQYF. The CDR3 DNA, read in part, is TGTGCCAGCTCACCGGGGACAGGGCGTCGCCGGACC.